A single sample gave rise to the 10 T cell receptor beta chains below, sequenced in a study of blood T cell repertoires in COVID-19. Sequenced by immunoSEQ multiplex PCR; TCRdb stores in-frame clones only, minus some. The table shows about 130,000 clones, with roughly four fifths occurring only once. Sample: PBMCs or T cells enriched from blood (not recorded which). These receptors were collected from a man in his fifties or sixties who had recovered from COVID-19.

This clone occurred a few times. This chain connects TRBV20-1 to TRBJ1-6; 7 nucleotides agree with TRBD1. The germline V gene encodes CDR1 DFQATT and CDR2 SNEGSKA (reference sequence). V was clipped by 3 bases and J by 8 bases; unmatched bases: 7. The CDR3 consists of 14 residues. This CDR3 reads CSASVGQGDSPLHF. CDR3 DNA: TGCAGTGCTAGTGTGGGGCAGGGGGATTCACCCCTCCACTTT.

The CDR3 DNA sequence: TGCGCCAGCAGTGAGTCGGCAGGGTGGGGAGAGACCCAGTACTTC. Translated, it gives CASSESAGWGETQYF. The chain couples TRBV10-2 to TRBJ2-5; a possible D gene is TRBD1 (5 bases). Trimming removed 0 bases from V and 4 bases from J, with 12 bases in between. CDR3 length equals 15 residues. The germline CDR1 and CDR2 sequences are WSHSY and SAAADI.

Regarding this clone: The identical CDR3 is also encoded by other nucleotide sequences in the sample. The CDR3 DNA sequence: TGTGCCTGGAGTGTCTTGCGGGGTCAGTTCTTC. Its protein is CAWSVLRGQFF. This chain joins TRBV30 and TRBJ2-1, with D possibly being TRBD2 (6 bases). V was clipped by 0 bases and J by 13 bases, with 10 bases between them. CDR3 size: 11 residues. CDR1 GTSNPN and CDR2 SVGIG come from the germline V gene (reference sequence).

This clone came up once. The chain links TRBV28 to TRBJ1-4; 12 bases agree with TRBD1. With V trimmed by 6 bases and J by 12 bases, 14 bases remained unmatched. Looked up from germline, CDR1 is MDHEN and CDR2 is SYDVKM. The CDR3 spans 16 residues. The CDR3, as DNA: TGTGCCAGCAGAGTCCCTCCGGGACAGGGGGCTGGGGAACTGTTTTTT. Protein: CASRVPPGQGAGELFF.

The chain employs TRBV29-1 and TRBJ2-7; possible D gene TRBD1, 5 bases. Germline values: CDR1 SQVTM, CDR2 ANQGSEA. The ends were cut back, 4 bases at V and 1 base at J, with 5 bases in the middle. CDR3 length: 11 residues. CDR3 nucleotides: TGCAGCGTTGGACAGTCCTACGAGCAGTACTTC. Amino acid sequence: CSVGQSYEQYF.

The chain recombines TRBV6-6 with TRBJ1-2, with 7 bases identical to TRBD1. Germline V gives CDR1 MNHNY, CDR2 SVGAGI (reference sequence). The CDR3 has 14 residues. With V trimmed by 5 bases and J by 7 bases, 10 bases remained unmatched. CDR3 nucleotide sequence: TGTGCCAGCAGTCGTGACAGGGATCTAGGTGGCTACACCTTC. This gives the protein CASSRDRDLGGYTF.

There are many counts of this clone. V gene TRBV2 combines with J gene TRBJ2-3; D call uncertain. CDR3 length equals 13 residues. The V and J ends lost 5 bases and 2 bases respectively, with 8 bases between them. Germline V CDR1 and CDR2: SNHLY, FYNNEI. The CDR3 loop reads CASSPPFTDTQYF. The CDR3 region has the DNA TGTGCCAGCAGTCCCCCCTTCACAGATACGCAGTATTTT. The full variable domain, its missing parts supplied by reference TRBV2 and TRBJ2-3, is EPEVTQTPSHQVTQMGQEVILRCVPISNHLYFYWYRQILGQKVEFLVSFYNNEISEKSEIFDDQFSVERPDGSNFTLKIRSTKLEDSAMYFCASSPPFTDTQYFGPGTRLTVL.

V and J are TRBV7-2 and TRBJ2-7, with 8 bases fitting TRBD1. The CDR3 has 17 amino acids. With V trimmed by 5 bases and J by 0 bases, 12 bases remained unmatched. The germline CDR1 and CDR2 sequences are SGHTA and FQGNSA. The CDR3 DNA is TGTGCCAGCAGCCGGGGAGGTTGGGACAGGACCTCCTACGAGCAGTACTTC. It encodes CASSRGGWDRTSYEQYF.

V is TRBV5-6 and J is TRBJ1-1; D is unresolved. Per germline, CDR1 SGHDT and CDR2 YYEEEE. V was clipped by 3 bases and J by 0 bases, with 12 bases between them. The CDR3 totals 15 residues. CDR3 in amino acids: CASSSSAQMNTEAFF. CDR3 in DNA: TGTGCCAGCAGCTCCAGCGCCCAGATGAACACTGAAGCTTTCTTT.

This rearrangement joins TRBV28 to TRBJ1-2; possibly TRBD1 for D (5 bases). The CDR3 spans 17 residues. Looked up from germline, CDR1 is MDHEN and CDR2 is SYDVKM. V lost 2 bases and J 4 bases, leaving 20 bases between the germline ends. CDR3 amino acids: CASSLGGAVTRGYGYTF. The CDR3 region has the DNA TGTGCCAGCAGTTTAGGAGGGGCGGTGACACGAGGCTATGGCTACACCTTC.